This TCR beta chain was recorded in a study of patients and donors after allogeneic stem cell transplantation. From the RT-PCR reads, TCRdb called clonotypes with MiXCR, one entry per CDR3 protein. The sample records hundreds of thousands of distinct CDR3 sequences, 16% being singletons. Germline values: CDR1 SGDLS, CDR2 YYNGEE. The CDR3 spans 18 residues. Trimming left V 0 bases short and J 4 bases short, with 20 bases between. This receptor was obtained from a human donor who was either an allogeneic HSCT recipient or a stem cell or donor lymphocyte infusion donor (not recorded which). It is not recorded whose cells these are; they may come from a transplant donor. The chain is built from TRBV9 and TRBJ2-1, with TRBD2 as a possible D gene (6 bases). Sequencing was done on a sample of blood, either unsorted or a sorted T cell fraction (not recorded which). This CDR3 is CASSVDPTGVGPYNEQFF. CDR3 DNA sequence: TGTGCCAGCAGCGTAGATCCGACGGGAGTGGGGCCTTACAATGAGCAGTTCTTC.